This T cell receptor beta chain was found in a study of control samples from healthy donors and cancer patients. Sequencing was performed with immunoSEQ multiplex PCR; in TCRdb, only in-frame clones are kept and a portion is missing. The data hold about 140,000 clones, with around 94% observed a single time. Germline CDR1 MNHEY, CDR2 SVGEGT. This CDR3 is 13 amino acids long. Trimming took 2 bases from V and 3 from J, leaving 6 bases between them. What was sequenced was blood. This sequence was found in a man aged 35 to 55 in good health. V is TRBV6-2 or TRBV6-3 and J is TRBJ2-3, with a weak D call TRBD2 (5 bases). The CDR3 nucleotides are TGTGCCAGCAGTTACCAGCGGACAGATACGCAGTATTTT. Translated: CASSYQRTDTQYF.